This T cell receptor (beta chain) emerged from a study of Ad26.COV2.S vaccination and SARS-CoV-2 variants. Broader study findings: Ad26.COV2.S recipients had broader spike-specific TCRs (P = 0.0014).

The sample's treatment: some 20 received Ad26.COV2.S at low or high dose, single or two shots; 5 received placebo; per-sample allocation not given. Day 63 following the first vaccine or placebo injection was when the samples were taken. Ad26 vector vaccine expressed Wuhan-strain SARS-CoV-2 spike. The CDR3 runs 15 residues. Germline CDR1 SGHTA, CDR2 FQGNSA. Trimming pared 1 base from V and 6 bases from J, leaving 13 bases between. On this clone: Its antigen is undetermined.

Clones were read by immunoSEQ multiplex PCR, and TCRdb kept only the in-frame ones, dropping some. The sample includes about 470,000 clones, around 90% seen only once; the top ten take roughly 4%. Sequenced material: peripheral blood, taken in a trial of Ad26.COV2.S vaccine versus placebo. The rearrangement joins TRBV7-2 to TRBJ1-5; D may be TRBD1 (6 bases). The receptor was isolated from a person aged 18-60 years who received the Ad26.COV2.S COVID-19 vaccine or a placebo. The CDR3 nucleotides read TGTGCCAGCAGCTTAGATGGGGGGCTAGGTCAGCCCCAGCATTTT. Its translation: CASSLDGGLGQPQHF.